This T cell receptor beta chain was found in a study of blood T cell repertoires in COVID-19. For the study at large: Acute-phase and convalescent COVID-19 samples originated in the United States, Italy and Spain. From T cells, B-cell-depleted T cells, or PBMCs came the material, which was cDNA or gDNA.

Germline V gene lookup returns CDR1 GTSNPN and CDR2 SVGIG (reference sequence). CDR3 length: 14 residues. Trimming shortened V by 3 bases and J by 5 bases, and 13 bases separated the two germline ends. This clone showed up just once. Per the original data handling: Reference gene primer amplification yielded estimated nucleated cell counts. Measured with immunoSEQ multiplex PCR; TCRdb has only the in-frame clones, and not every one. For V, J and clone size, that table is used; D and trimming come from the DNA. Of fewer than 250,000 clones listed, approximately 84% are singletons. The sample taken for sequencing was peripheral blood. The chain links TRBV30 to TRBJ2-2; D gene ambiguous. The TCR originated in a man in his fifties with acute or convalescent COVID-19. CDR3 bases: TGTGCCTGGAGCACCTCGGGTTGGACCGGGGAGCTGTTTTTT. Its protein is CAWSTSGWTGELFF.